This T cell receptor beta chain was sequenced during a study of shared clonotypes between healthy human individuals. Samples underwent the assay at deep level. PCR replicates from unsorted PBMC used 300 ng DNA, and this amount was about 30,000 T cell genomes. Per the original methods: Junction-only immunoSEQ data arrived without quality scores, meaning filtering differed. Sequencing used immunoSEQ multiplex PCR; TCRdb keeps in-frame clones, though not all of them. That table gives V, J and clone size, and the DNA gave D and trimming. The data contain about 490,000 clones, around 78% of them singletons. CDR3 length equals 13 residues. Trimming took off 3 bases at V and 4 bases at J, with 7 bases between the two ends. In germline, CDR1 is MNHEY, CDR2 SMNVEV (reference sequence).

The source of this sequence is a woman in her forties in good health. Some clones in this sample may be carry-over from other donors' samples. This chain uses TRBV27 with TRBJ1-5; no definite D call. Sequenced material: PBMCs. The CDR3 nucleotides read TGTGCCAGCAGTTTCATGTTGAATCAGCCCCAGCATTTT. This gives the protein CASSFMLNQPQHF.